The clone carrying this T cell receptor beta chain was seen a few times. The data are from a study of shared clonotypes between healthy human individuals. The assay ran at deep level. The table came from immunoSEQ multiplex PCR; TCRdb's copy has only in-frame clones and leaves some out. The top ten hold roughly 0.45% of the sample, which has over a million clones, under 99% seen once. The ends lost 2 bases at V and 0 bases at J; junction bases unmatched: 2. CDR3 length: 16 amino acids. The germline V gene encodes CDR1 SGHDT and CDR2 YYEEEE. The sequence was obtained from a man in his thirties or forties in good health. This chain uses TRBV5-6 with TRBJ2-1, with 10 positions matching TRBD2. The sample consisted of naive CD4+ T cells sorted from blood. Documented subset: CD45RA+ positively selected. CDR3 loop: CASSFLAGVSYNEQFF. Here the CDR3 DNA reads TGTGCCAGCAGCTTCCTAGCGGGAGTCTCCTACAATGAGCAGTTCTTC.